A selection of T cell receptor beta chains follows, all from one sample in a study of shared clonotypes between healthy human individuals. Repertoires were generated with immunoSEQ multiplex PCR, while TCRdb's copy carries only in-frame clones and drops some. The profile shows hundreds of thousands of clones, roughly 84% of them singletons. The sample taken for sequencing was memory CD8+ T cells sorted from blood. The receptors here all came from a man aged 18 to 30 in good health. Both conserved end residues are part of each CDR3. The order of the fields is V gene, clone size, J gene, D gene, CDR3 protein, CDR3 DNA. The D gene is left open where the match is weak. Not every row has a clone size; where given, it reads once, few, many or a size class.

TRBV7-8,many,TRBJ2-7,TRBD1,CASSSRGTGVHEQYF,TGTGCCAGCAGCTCACGGGGGACAGGGGTCCACGAGCAGTACTTC
TRBV11-2,-,TRBJ2-7,-,CASSPTSFPYEQYF,TGTGCCAGCAGCCCCACTAGTTTCCCTTACGAGCAGTACTTC
TRBV9,-,TRBJ2-1,-,CASSVERSYNEQFF,TGTGCCAGCAGCGTAGAGAGGTCCTACAATGAGCAGTTCTTC
TRBV28,-,TRBJ2-7,-,CASSPPPPPYEQYF,TGTGCCAGCAGCCCGCCGCCCCCCCCCTACGAGCAGTACTTC
TRBV4-1,-,TRBJ2-5,TRBD1,CASSQETGTYQETQYF,TGCGCCAGCAGCCAAGAGACAGGGACGTACCAAGAGACCCAGTACTTC
TRBV7-9,-,TRBJ1-2,TRBD1,CASSFPGQGYDYGYTF,TGTGCCAGCAGCTTTCCCGGACAGGGCTACGACTATGGCTACACCTTC
TRBV19,-,TRBJ2-7,-,CASSIDWEDEQYF,TGTGCCAGTAGTATAGACTGGGAAGACGAGCAGTACTTC
TRBV27,once,TRBJ1-5,-,CASSLTPGWNQPQHF,TGTGCCAGCAGTTTGACTCCGGGGTGGAATCAGCCCCAGCATTTT
TRBV7-9,-,TRBJ2-3,TRBD2,CASSLVVAGNTDTQYF,TGTGCCAGCAGCTTAGTAGTAGCGGGGAACACAGATACGCAGTATTTT
TRBV9,-,TRBJ2-7,TRBD2,CASSVGSGMLYEQYF,TGTGCCAGCAGCGTTGGTAGCGGGATGCTTTACGAGCAGTACTTC
TRBV5-1,many,TRBJ2-7,-,CASSLGYEQYF,TGCGCCAGCAGCTTGGGCTACGAGCAGTACTTC
TRBV9,-,TRBJ2-7,TRBD2,CASSAEGSGSYEQYF,TGTGCCAGCAGCGCCGAGGGGAGCGGGAGCTACGAGCAGTACTTC
TRBV9,-,TRBJ2-3,TRBD2,CASSEEGLAGETDTQYF,TGTGCCAGCAGCGAGGAGGGACTAGCGGGGGAAACAGATACGCAGTATTTT
TRBV27,-,TRBJ2-1,-,CASSRGEGDNEQFF,TGTGCCAGCAGCCGTGGAGAGGGCGACAATGAGCAGTTCTTC
TRBV4-1,-,TRBJ2-1,-,CASGGSSYNEQFF,TGCGCCAGCGGGGGCAGCTCCTACAATGAGCAGTTCTTC
TRBV7-9,once,TRBJ2-3,-,CASSITGTESTDTQYF,TGTGCCAGCAGCATTACCGGGACGGAGAGCACAGATACGCAGTATTTT
TRBV29-1,-,TRBJ1-1,TRBD1,CSVEQQGPGTEAFF,TGCAGCGTTGAACAACAGGGGCCCGGGACTGAAGCTTTCTTT
TRBV29-1,-,TRBJ2-1,TRBD1,CSVPSGQGVTEQFF,TGCAGCGTTCCCTCCGGACAGGGGGTAACTGAGCAGTTCTTC
TRBV27,-,TRBJ2-5,TRBD1,CASSFVGGLGFETQYF,TGTGCCAGCAGTTTCGTAGGGGGCCTCGGTTTTGAGACCCAGTACTTC
TRBV4-3,-,TRBJ1-4,-,CASSPIMREKLFF,TGCGCCAGCAGCCCCATTATGCGTGAAAAACTGTTTTTT
TRBV4-1,-,TRBJ2-7,-,CASRPEQGGGGYEQYF,TGCGCCAGCAGGCCCGAACAGGGCGGGGGTGGCTACGAGCAGTACTTC
TRBV30,-,TRBJ1-4,-,CAWSESNNEKLFF,TGTGCCTGGAGTGAGTCGAATAATGAAAAACTGTTTTTT
TRBV6-1,-,TRBJ2-7,TRBD1,CASSVGTGTSEQYF,TGTGCCAGCAGTGTGGGGACAGGGACTTCCGAGCAGTACTTC
TRBV7-9,many,TRBJ2-7,-,CASSLGSKSEQYF,TGTGCCAGCAGCTTAGGCAGTAAATCCGAGCAGTACTTC
TRBV2,-,TRBJ2-3,-,CASSNRDWGVDTQYF,TGTGCCAGCAGCAACCGGGACTGGGGCGTGGATACGCAGTATTTT
TRBV6-1,-,TRBJ2-3,TRBD2,CASSEPLAGASTDTQYF,TGTGCCAGCAGTGAACCTCTAGCGGGGGCCAGCACAGATACGCAGTATTTT
TRBV5-1,-,TRBJ2-7,-,CASSPQGGSYEQYF,TGCGCCAGCAGCCCTCAGGGGGGCTCCTACGAGCAGTACTTC
TRBV5-6,-,TRBJ1-1,TRBD1,CASSFQGQGGTEAFF,TGTGCCAGCAGCTTTCAGGGACAGGGAGGTACTGAAGCTTTCTTT
TRBV5-1,once,TRBJ2-5,TRBD2,CASQYGTSLTGETQYF,TGCGCCAGCCAATATGGGACTAGTTTAACGGGAGAGACCCAGTACTTC
TRBV27,-,TRBJ1-1,-,CASSLLHLGTEAFF,TGTGCCAGCAGTTTATTACATTTGGGCACTGAAGCTTTCTTT
TRBV6-1,-,TRBJ2-7,TRBD2,CASTFGGTYEQYF,TGTGCCAGCACTTTCGGGGGGACCTACGAGCAGTACTTC
TRBV9,-,TRBJ2-2,TRBD1,CASSVIGTDGSGELFF,TGTGCCAGCAGCGTAATAGGGACAGATGGTTCCGGGGAGCTGTTTTTT
TRBV27,-,TRBJ2-5,TRBD2,CASSLGTSGIRETQYF,TGTGCCAGCAGTTTGGGGACTAGCGGGATTCGGGAGACCCAGTACTTC
TRBV19,once,TRBJ2-7,TRBD1,CASSIPTDREGVEQYF,TGTGCCAGTAGTATCCCCACGGACAGGGAAGGAGTCGAGCAGTACTTC
TRBV11-2,-,TRBJ1-2,-,CASSLAGGYGYTF,TGTGCCAGCAGCTTAGCTGGCGGATATGGCTACACCTTC
TRBV30,-,TRBJ1-4,-,CAWFSQGTNEKLFF,TGTGCCTGGTTTTCTCAGGGAACTAATGAAAAACTGTTTTTT
TRBV19,-,TRBJ1-1,-,CASSIIQGSTEAFF,TGTGCCAGTAGTATAATCCAGGGGAGCACTGAAGCTTTCTTT
TRBV16,-,TRBJ2-1,-,CASSRTPGSGVNNEQFF,TGTGCCAGCAGCCGAACCCCCGGTTCGGGGGTGAACAATGAGCAGTTCTTC
TRBV6-1,once,TRBJ1-1,-,CASRGWNTEAFF,TGTGCCAGCAGGGGTTGGAACACTGAAGCTTTCTTT
TRBV30,-,TRBJ1-1,-,CAWSVILGGDTEAFF,TGTGCCTGGAGTGTAATCTTAGGCGGGGACACTGAAGCTTTCTTT
TRBV7-6,-,TRBJ2-3,-,CASSTGGTDTQYF,TGTGCCAGCAGCACGGGTGGCACAGATACGCAGTATTTT
TRBV5-1,-,TRBJ2-7,TRBD2,CASSADPGTSYGSYEQYF,TGCGCCAGCAGCGCCGACCCCGGGACTAGCTACGGCTCCTACGAGCAGTACTTC
TRBV6-5,-,TRBJ2-2,TRBD1,CASSGTGPGELFF,TGTGCCAGCAGTGGGACAGGACCCGGGGAGCTGTTTTTT
TRBV9,-,TRBJ2-1,-,CASSGGEGYNEQFF,TGTGCCAGCAGCGGCGGAGAGGGTTACAATGAGCAGTTCTTC
TRBV6-4,-,TRBJ1-2,-,CASNPSNYGYTF,TGTGCCAGCAACCCTTCTAACTATGGCTACACCTTC
TRBV19,-,TRBJ2-1,-,CASSIWGGEQFF,TGTGCCAGTAGTATTTGGGGCGGTGAGCAGTTCTTC
TRBV25-1,-,TRBJ2-5,-,CASSEYLDSLQETQYF,TGTGCCAGCAGTGAATACTTGGACTCGCTCCAAGAGACCCAGTACTTC
TRBV6-1,once,TRBJ2-1,-,CASRGYYNEQFF,TGTGCCAGCAGGGGGTACTACAATGAGCAGTTCTTC
TRBV10-1,-,TRBJ2-2,-,CASSISVPGELFF,TGCGCCAGCAGCATAAGTGTCCCCGGGGAGCTGTTTTTT
TRBV9,many,TRBJ2-3,-,CASSVGSPSFPQYF,TGTGCCAGCAGCGTAGGGAGCCCCTCCTTTCCGCAGTATTTT
TRBV13,-,TRBJ2-7,TRBD1,CASSSGQGALGIDEQYF,TGTGCCAGCAGCTCGGGACAGGGGGCCTTAGGGATCGATGAGCAGTACTTC
TRBV2,-,TRBJ2-7,TRBD2,CASVAGVTYEQYF,TGTGCCAGCGTTGCGGGAGTCACCTACGAGCAGTACTTC
TRBV27,once,TRBJ2-3,TRBD1,CASSTPGTAFTDTQYF,TGTGCCAGCAGCACACCCGGGACAGCCTTCACAGATACGCAGTATTTT